This T cell receptor beta chain was identified during a study of blood T cell repertoires in COVID-19. Study information: PBMCs, B-cell-depleted T cells, or T cells provided the cDNA or gDNA that made up the material.

This clone has just one count. In the study's own analysis: Amplified reference gene primers provided the basis for estimating nucleated cell counts. Sequencing was performed with immunoSEQ multiplex PCR; in TCRdb, only in-frame clones are kept and a portion is missing. From that table come the V and J calls and clone size; the DNA was used to work out D and trimming. This sample has 210,000 or so clones; around four fifths occur once, and the top ten carry under 3%. CDR3 length equals 15 residues. Trimming took off 8 bases at V and 1 base at J, with 17 bases between the two ends. The germline CDR1 and CDR2 sequences are SNHLY and FYNNEI.

The material sequenced was peripheral blood. The rearrangement links TRBV2 to TRBJ1-1, with TRBD1 as a possible D gene (6 bases). The TCR originated in a man aged 45 to 65 with active or convalescent COVID-19. This CDR3 is CASVIRGLGNTEAFF. CDR3 nucleotides: TGTGCCAGCGTTATCAGGGGCTTAGGGAACACTGAAGCTTTCTTT.